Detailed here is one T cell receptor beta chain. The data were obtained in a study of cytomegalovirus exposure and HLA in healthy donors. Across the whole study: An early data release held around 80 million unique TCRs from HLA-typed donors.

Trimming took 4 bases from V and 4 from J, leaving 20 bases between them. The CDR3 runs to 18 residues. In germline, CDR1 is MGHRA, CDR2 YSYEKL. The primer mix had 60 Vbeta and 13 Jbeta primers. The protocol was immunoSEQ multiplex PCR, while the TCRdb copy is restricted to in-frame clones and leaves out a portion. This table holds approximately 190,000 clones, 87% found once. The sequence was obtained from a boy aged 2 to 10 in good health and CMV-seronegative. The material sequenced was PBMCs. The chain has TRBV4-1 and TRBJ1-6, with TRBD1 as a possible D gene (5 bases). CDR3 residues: CASSLRGGEGTYNSPLHF. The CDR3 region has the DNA TGCGCCAGCAGCCTCCGGGGAGGGGAGGGAACTTATAATTCACCCCTCCACTTT.